A single sample is the source of the 24 T cell receptor beta chains below, sequenced in a study of blood T cell repertoires in COVID-19. The repertoire was sequenced with immunoSEQ multiplex PCR; TCRdb's copy has only in-frame clones and lacks some. This table has some 97,000 clones, around 90% appearing once. Sample: peripheral blood. These receptors all stem from a woman aged 60-75 years with acute or convalescent COVID-19.

J is TRBJ2-3 and V is TRBV28; 10 bases line up with TRBD2. The V segment lost 5 bases and the J segment 4 bases; nucleotides outside the gene matches: 12. CDR1 is MDHEN and CDR2 is SYDVKM in the germline V gene. The CDR3 runs 17 residues. CDR3 sequence: CASSPSGSAGGADTQYF. The DNA of the CDR3 is TGTGCCAGCAGTCCCTCAGGATCAGCGGGGGGGGCAGATACGCAGTATTTT.

The chain joins TRBV20-1 to TRBJ2-7; D gene uncertain. CDR1 is DFQATT and CDR2 is SNEGSKA in the germline V gene (reference sequence). This CDR3 has 11 amino acids. V shed 3 bases and J shed 4 bases, with 7 bases lying between them. The CDR3 region has the DNA TGCAGTGCTAGTCGAGAATACGAGCAGTACTTC. Its protein is CSASREYEQYF.

The V gene is TRBV28, the J gene TRBJ1-4, with 8 positions matching TRBD1. This CDR3 has 15 residues. J gave up 11 bases and V 6 bases, and 14 bases lay outside the gene matches. CDR1 MDHEN and CDR2 SYDVKM come from the germline V gene. The chain's CDR3 is CASSYSTGEGRKLFF. In nucleotides, the CDR3 is TGTGCCAGCAGCTACTCGACAGGGGAAGGGCGGAAACTGTTTTTT. Full variable domain (missing parts from reference TRBV28 and TRBJ1-4): DVKVTQSSRYLVKRTGEKVFLECVQDMDHENMFWYRQDPGLGLRLIYFSYDVKMKEKGDIPEGYSVSREKKERFSLILESASTNQTSMYLCASSYSTGEGRKLFFGSGTQLSVL.

This clone was detected a few times. V is TRBV6-5 and J is TRBJ1-1; TRBD1 matches 10 bases. V shed 6 bases and J 3 bases; nucleotides not matched to a gene: 7. CDR3 length: 15 residues. Germline V gene sequence: CDR1 MNHEY, CDR2 SVGAGI. The CDR3: CASRAGQGGYTEAFF. In nucleotides, the CDR3 is TGTGCCAGCAGAGCCGGACAGGGGGGGTACACTGAAGCTTTCTTT.

This chain joins TRBV10-2 and TRBJ2-7; 11 nucleotides agree with TRBD1. Germline V gene sequence: CDR1 WSHSY, CDR2 SAAADI. Germline trimming cut 6 bases from V and 6 bases from J; bases unmatched to any gene: 4. This CDR3 has 13 amino acids. The CDR3 nucleotides are TGCGCCAGCAGACCAGGGACAGGGGGCGAGCAGTACGTC. This codes for CASRPGTGGEQYV.

J is TRBJ1-4 and V is TRBV5-6; D is possibly TRBD1 (6 bases). V was cut by 1 base and J by 0 bases, with 10 bases left in between. CDR1 is SGHDT, CDR2 YYEEEE, per germline. CDR3 length: 16 residues. CDR3 sequence (DNA): TGTGCCAGCAGCTTGAGGAACAGGGCAACTAATGAAAAACTGTTTTTT. It specifies CASSLRNRATNEKLFF.

V usage is TRBV19 and J usage is TRBJ1-3; D remains ambiguous. Germline values: CDR1 LNHDA, CDR2 SQIVND (reference sequence). V dropped 4 bases and J dropped 0 bases, with 10 bases sitting between them. The CDR3 is 15 amino acids. As DNA, the CDR3 is TGTGCCAGTAGTAAGCCTACCGTCTCTGGAAACACCATATATTTT. Translation gives CASSKPTVSGNTIYF. Using reference TRBV19 and TRBJ1-3 for the parts outside the CDR3, the full variable domain is DGGITQSPKYLFRKEGQNVTLSCEQNLNHDAMYWYRQDPGQGLRLIYYSQIVNDFQKGDIAEGYSVSREKKESFPLTVTSAQKNPTAFYLCASSKPTVSGNTIYFGEGSWLTVV.

The rearrangement uses TRBV27 and TRBJ2-1; TRBD2 aligns across 8 bases. CDR3 size: 13 residues. The junction had 0 bases not matched to a gene; V was cut back by 6 bases and J by 2 bases. Germline V gene lookup returns CDR1 MNHEY and CDR2 SMNVEV (reference sequence). DNA for the CDR3: TGTGCCAGCAGCGGGAGGGCCTACAATGAGCAGTTCTTC. Translation: CASSGRAYNEQFF.

The V and J genes are TRBV13 and TRBJ2-6, with D possibly matching TRBD1 (5 bases). Trimming took 8 bases from V and 2 from J, leaving 10 bases between them. Germline lookup yields CDR1 PRHDT and CDR2 FYEKMQ (reference sequence). This CDR3 has 14 amino acids. DNA for the CDR3: TGTGCCAGCTCCCGCAGGGCTGGGGCCAACGTCCTGACTTTC. Translated, it gives CASSRRAGANVLTF. The full variable domain, with the rest looked up from reference TRBV13 and TRBJ2-6, is AAGVIQSPRHLIKEKRETATLKCYPIPRHDTVYWYQQGPGQDPQFLISFYEKMQSDKGSIPDRFSAQQFSDYHSELNMSSLELGDSALYFCASSRRAGANVLTFGAGSRLTVL.

This chain links TRBV7-8 with TRBJ2-3; a weak D match, TRBD2 (5 bases). V was trimmed by 1 base and J by 8 bases, leaving 13 bases between them. The CDR3 is 14 residues long. Per the germline V gene, CDR1 is SGHVS and CDR2 is FQNEAQ. The CDR3 region is CASSLVERPSTQYF. The CDR3 DNA is TGTGCCAGCAGCTTAGTTGAGCGGCCCAGTACGCAGTATTTT. Full variable domain (rest looked up from reference TRBV7-8 and TRBJ2-3): GAGVSQSPRYKVAKRGQDVALRCDPISGHVSLFWYQQALGQGPEFLTYFQNEAQLDKSGLPSDRFFAERPEGSVSTLKIQRTQQEDSAVYLCASSLVERPSTQYFGPGTRLTVL.

V gene TRBV7-8 combines with J gene TRBJ2-6; D is possibly TRBD1 (6 bases). Trimming took 0 bases from V and 3 from J, leaving 18 bases between them. Germline V CDR1 and CDR2: SGHVS, FQNEAQ. This CDR3 is built from 19 residues. The CDR3 spells CASSLASTTGSFGANVLTF. The CDR3 DNA sequence: TGTGCCAGCAGCTTAGCCTCTACGACAGGTTCTTTTGGGGCCAACGTCCTGACTTTC.

Worth noting for this clone: The sample contains more than one DNA sequence encoding this CDR3. This chain links TRBV5-1 with TRBJ1-1; TRBD1 might be the D (5 bases). V dropped 0 bases and J dropped 1 base, with 10 bases sitting between them. The germline V gene has CDR1 SGHRS and CDR2 YFSETQ. The CDR3 spans 15 residues. CDR3 nucleotide sequence: TGCGCCAGCAGCTTGGCCGGGGGAGGGAACACTGAAGCTTTCTTT. Translated: CASSLAGGGNTEAFF.

This sequence joins TRBV7-8 and TRBJ2-7; D gene uncertain. The CDR3 sequence is 13 residues long. The germline V gene encodes CDR1 SGHVS and CDR2 FQNEAQ. Trimming cost V 3 bases and J 2 bases, with 8 bases left between them. DNA of the CDR3: TGTGCCAGCAGCTTTTCACAAACCTACGAGCAGTACTTC. Protein product: CASSFSQTYEQYF.

CDR3 region: CASSPIQGGYYGYTF. CDR3 in DNA: TGTGCCAGCAGTCCTATCCAGGGGGGATACTATGGCTACACCTTC. The rearrangement joins TRBV6-5 to TRBJ1-2; the match to TRBD1 covers 7 bases. With 5 bases clipped from V and 3 bases from J, the junction kept 9 bases outside the gene matches. This CDR3 is built from 15 residues. Germline lookup yields CDR1 MNHEY and CDR2 SVGAGI.

The chain uses TRBV28 and TRBJ1-5; TRBD1 is a possible D gene (6 bases). The V and J ends lost 9 bases and 7 bases respectively, with 22 bases between them. Germline CDR1 and CDR2: MDHEN and SYDVKM. This CDR3 has 15 amino acids. As DNA, the CDR3 is TGTGCCAGTCTAGAGACAGGAATCGTCGGGCAGCCCCAGCATTTT. Amino acid sequence: CASLETGIVGQPQHF.

This chain connects TRBV5-1 to TRBJ2-5, with D possibly TRBD1 on 6 matching bases. V lost 4 bases and J lost 5, with 12 bases in between. The CDR3 covers 13 residues. The V gene's germline CDR1 is SGHRS and CDR2 YFSETQ. The CDR3 is CASSKDSRETQYF. The CDR3 nucleotides read TGCGCCAGCAGCAAGGACAGTAGGGAGACCCAGTACTTC.

This rearrangement joins TRBV5-1 to TRBJ1-3, with D unclear. V lost 4 bases and J lost 2, with 7 bases in between. The CDR3 runs 13 residues. CDR1 SGHRS and CDR2 YFSETQ come from the germline V gene. The CDR3 loop is CASSEGTGNTIYF. CDR3 coding DNA: TGCGCCAGCAGCGAGGGTACTGGAAACACCATATATTTT.

V and J are TRBV19 and TRBJ1-5, with D tentatively TRBD1 (5 bases). This CDR3 contains 16 residues. The germline gives CDR1 LNHDA, CDR2 SQIVND (reference sequence). The V and J ends lost 1 base and 4 bases respectively, with 14 bases between them. The CDR3 loop reads CASSIAGRGPNQPQHF. The DNA of the CDR3 is TGTGCCAGTAGTATAGCAGGTAGGGGTCCTAATCAGCCCCAGCATTTT. Combining the CDR3 with reference TRBV19 and TRBJ1-5 gives the whole variable domain DGGITQSPKYLFRKEGQNVTLSCEQNLNHDAMYWYRQDPGQGLRLIYYSQIVNDFQKGDIAEGYSVSREKKESFPLTVTSAQKNPTAFYLCASSIAGRGPNQPQHFGDGTRLSIL.

V gene TRBV6-5 combines with J gene TRBJ1-2; D call uncertain. V gave up 0 bases and J gave up 8 bases, with 13 bases separating them. The V gene's germline CDR1 is MNHEY and CDR2 SVGAGI. The length of the CDR3 is 14 residues. The CDR3 DNA sequence: TGTGCCAGCAGTTACTCGGAAAGGACTGGAGGCTACACCTTC. As protein: CASSYSERTGGYTF.

The chain recombines TRBV28 with TRBJ2-2, with D perhaps TRBD1 (5 bases). Germline V lookup: CDR1 MDHEN, CDR2 SYDVKM. The V and J ends lost 6 bases and 3 bases respectively, with 11 bases between them. This CDR3 is built from 14 residues. Here the CDR3 DNA reads TGTGCCAGCAGACAGGTTGGGGACACCGGGGAGCTGTTTTTT. Protein product: CASRQVGDTGELFF. The whole variable domain, filled in from reference TRBV28 and TRBJ2-2, reads DVKVTQSSRYLVKRTGEKVFLECVQDMDHENMFWYRQDPGLGLRLIYFSYDVKMKEKGDIPEGYSVSREKKERFSLILESASTNQTSMYLCASRQVGDTGELFFGEGSRLTVL.

The rearrangement links TRBV24-1 to TRBJ2-7; D remains ambiguous. The CDR3 covers 16 residues. Trimming shortened V by 3 bases and J by 4 bases, and 18 bases separated the two germline ends. Germline CDR1 KGHDR, CDR2 SFDVKD. CDR3 residues: CATSDPGSPPAYEQYV. Written as DNA, the CDR3 is TGTGCCACCAGTGATCCTGGCAGTCCCCCTGCATACGAGCAGTACGTC.

The J gene is TRBJ2-1, the V gene TRBV29-1; 12 nucleotides align to TRBD2. V was clipped by 2 bases and J by 10 bases; unmatched bases: 9. Germline V gives CDR1 SQVTM, CDR2 ANQGSEA. This CDR3 contains 15 residues. CDR3 sequence: CSVERPTSGRGEQFF. CDR3 DNA: TGCAGCGTTGAAAGGCCGACTAGCGGGAGAGGCGAGCAGTTCTTC.

In its sample, this clone was seen once. The chain is built from TRBV15 and TRBJ1-6; tentatively, D is TRBD1 (5 bases). Germline V gene sequence: CDR1 LNHNV, CDR2 YYDKDF (reference sequence). V was shortened by 7 bases and J by 5 bases, with 15 bases between the two germline ends. The CDR3 totals 15 residues. CDR3 nucleotide sequence: TGTGCCACCAAGCCCGACAGATTTCATAATTCACCCCTCCACTTT. Protein sequence: CATKPDRFHNSPLHF.

This rearrangement joins TRBV11-2 to TRBJ1-1; D not certain. V shed 4 bases and J shed 5 bases, with 14 bases lying between them. The CDR3 length is 14 residues. Germline V gene data show CDR1 as SGHAT and CDR2 as FQNNGV. The CDR3 bases are TGTGCCAGCAGCTCTCAACAAAGAGGAACTGAAGCTTTCTTT. This translates into CASSSQQRGTEAFF. The complete variable domain, with remaining parts taken from reference TRBV11-2 and TRBJ1-1, reads EAGVAQSPRYKIIEKRQSVAFWCNPISGHATLYWYQQILGQGPKLLIQFQNNGVVDDSQLPKDRFSAERLKGVDSTLKIQPAKLEDSAVYLCASSSQQRGTEAFFGQGTRLTVV.